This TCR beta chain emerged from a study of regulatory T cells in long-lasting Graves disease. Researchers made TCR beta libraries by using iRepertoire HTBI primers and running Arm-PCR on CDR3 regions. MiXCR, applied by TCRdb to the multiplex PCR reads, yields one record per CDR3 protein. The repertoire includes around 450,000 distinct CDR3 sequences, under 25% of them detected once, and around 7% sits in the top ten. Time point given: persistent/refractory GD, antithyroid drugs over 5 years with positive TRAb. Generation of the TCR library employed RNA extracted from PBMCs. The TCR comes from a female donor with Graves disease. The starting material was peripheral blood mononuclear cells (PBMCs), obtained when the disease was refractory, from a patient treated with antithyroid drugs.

In DNA form, the CDR3 reads TGTGCCAGCACGTTCGGGCAGGGCCTCAATGAGCAGTTCTTC. This gives the protein CASTFGQGLNEQFF. The V gene is TRBV28, the J gene TRBJ2-1; possible D gene TRBD1, 5 bases. V was pared by 7 bases and J by 6 bases, with 16 bases between. Germline V gives CDR1 MDHEN, CDR2 SYDVKM. This CDR3 is 14 amino acids long.